The clone carrying this T cell receptor beta chain appeared once. As yet, its antigen is unknown. Germline V gene lookup returns CDR1 SGDLS and CDR2 YYNGEE. Trimming removed 3 bases at V and 0 bases at J, with 15 bases between. CDR3 length: 16 residues. The entry originates in a study of cytomegalovirus exposure and HLA in healthy donors. Healthy bone marrow donors formed the donor group. General observations from the study: Excluded: some indistinguishable V segments such as TRBV6-2 and TRBV6-3. As a later analysis showed, a missense DCLRE1C variant was linked to trimming of TCR beta V- and J-genes. Previous analysis showed most TCR beta V segments were productive about 87% or about 30% of the time.

Primers for the PCR totalled 60 Vbeta and 13 Jbeta. Clones were read by immunoSEQ multiplex PCR, and TCRdb kept only the in-frame ones, dropping some. This table holds roughly 120,000 clones, around 86% found once. The sequence came from a man aged 35-49 years in good health and CMV-seronegative. The specimen was PBMCs. This chain links TRBV9 with TRBJ2-5; D gene unclear. CDR3 region: CASSGEQLSYQETQYF. CDR3 DNA: TGTGCCAGCAGCGGCGAACAGTTATCCTACCAAGAGACCCAGTACTTC.